Each of the 26 T cell receptor beta chains below was sequenced from the same sample in a study of blood T cell repertoires in COVID-19. Libraries were prepared by immunoSEQ multiplex PCR; TCRdb keeps only in-frame clonotypes and omits some of them. This sample carries some 130,000 clones, around 85% of them seen once, and the ten largest clones take about 17%. Sequencing was done on a sample of peripheral blood. The receptors stem from a woman older than 75 with acute or convalescent COVID-19.

The rearrangement links TRBV9 to TRBJ2-5; a possible D gene is TRBD2 (6 bases). Germline CDR1 reads SGDLS; CDR2 reads YYNGEE. This CDR3 region has 13 residues. Trimming took 4 bases from V and 4 from J, leaving 11 bases between them. Here the CDR3 DNA reads TGTGCCAGCAGCACCCACGGGGGAGAGACCCAGTACTTC. Translation: CASSTHGGETQYF.

This clone was detected only a few times. The V gene is TRBV5-8, the J gene TRBJ2-1, with 7 bases fitting TRBD2. The CDR3 totals 15 residues. The trim removed 1 base at V and 1 base at J, leaving 2 bases unmatched. Germline loops: CDR1 SGHTS, CDR2 YDEGEE. CDR3 DNA: TGTGCCAGCAGCTTGCAGGGAGGGTCCTACAATGAGCAGTTCTTC. The encoded protein is CASSLQGGSYNEQFF.

This chain uses TRBV10-2 with TRBJ1-1; TRBD1 matches 9 bases. Per the germline V gene, CDR1 is WSHSY and CDR2 is SAAADI. This CDR3 spans 13 amino acids. V dropped 8 bases and J dropped 3; count of bases not matched to a gene: 4. The CDR3, as DNA: TGCGCCAGCCACAGGGGGCCAGACACTGAAGCTTTCTTT. Its translation: CASHRGPDTEAFF.

The chain uses TRBV7-2 and TRBJ2-5, with a tentative D call TRBD2 (6 bases). Germline assignment: CDR1 SGHTA and CDR2 FQGNSA. The CDR3 is 15 amino acids. Trimming stripped 2 bases from V and 0 bases from J, with 10 bases between. CDR3 protein: CASSLPAGYQETQYF. CDR3 nucleotides: TGTGCCAGCAGCTTACCGGCGGGGTACCAAGAGACCCAGTACTTC.

This clone was observed once. This chain links TRBV3-1 (or the pseudogene TRBV3-2) with TRBJ1-3, with unresolved D. The CDR3 covers 15 residues. V was pared by 4 bases and J by 2 bases, with 12 bases between. CDR1 LGHDT and CDR2 YNNKEL come from the germline V gene (reference sequence). CDR3: CASSPMPGAGNTIYF. The CDR3, as DNA: TGTGCCAGCAGCCCAATGCCGGGTGCTGGAAACACCATATATTTT.

This chain uses TRBV19 with TRBJ1-1; 7 positions match TRBD1. V gave up 4 bases and J gave up 5 bases; unmatched junction bases: 13. Germline loops: CDR1 LNHDA, CDR2 SQIVND (reference sequence). This CDR3 spans 16 amino acids. The CDR3 region has the DNA TGTGCCAGTAGTACGGTAGGCGGACAGGCAGGGACTGAAGCTTTCTTT. It encodes CASSTVGGQAGTEAFF.

V usage is TRBV14 and J usage is TRBJ2-1; TRBD2 agrees at 14 bases. The CDR3 loop spans 20 amino acids. V gave up 0 bases and J gave up 3 bases; unmatched junction bases: 10. Germline V CDR1 and CDR2: SGHDN, FVKESK. This CDR3 is CASSQDSGLAGGMFYNEQFF. DNA of the CDR3: TGTGCCAGCAGCCAAGATAGCGGACTAGCGGGAGGCATGTTCTACAATGAGCAGTTCTTC.

This chain uses TRBV2 with TRBJ2-7; TRBD1 matches 8 bases. The V and J ends lost 7 bases and 2 bases, in that order; junction bases with no gene match: 10. The CDR3 runs to 15 residues. Germline V gives CDR1 SNHLY, CDR2 FYNNEI. The CDR3 spells CASMSGQAYTYEQYF. DNA for the CDR3: TGTGCCAGCATGTCGGGACAGGCCTACACCTACGAGCAGTACTTC. Full variable domain (rest looked up from reference TRBV2 and TRBJ2-7): EPEVTQTPSHQVTQMGQEVILRCVPISNHLYFYWYRQILGQKVEFLVSFYNNEISEKSEIFDDQFSVERPDGSNFTLKIRSTKLEDSAMYFCASMSGQAYTYEQYFGPGTRLTVT.

The rearrangement joins TRBV5-1 to TRBJ1-5, with 7 bases that match TRBD1. Per germline, CDR1 SGHRS and CDR2 YFSETQ. V lost 2 bases to trimming and J lost 2 bases; unmatched junction nucleotides: 7. The CDR3 totals 16 residues. The CDR3 reads CASSLTGDGGNQPQHF. The CDR3 DNA reads as TGCGCCAGCAGCTTAACAGGGGACGGGGGCAATCAGCCCCAGCATTTT.

This clone was detected only once. The CDR3 bases are TGTGCCAGTAGTATGGGTCTAGCGGGAGCCTACAATGAGCAGTTCTTC. This sequence encodes CASSMGLAGAYNEQFF. The chain joins TRBV19 to TRBJ2-1; 10 bases map to TRBD2. Germline lookup yields CDR1 LNHDA and CDR2 SQIVND (reference sequence). This CDR3 is built from 16 residues. The V gene end was trimmed by 3 bases and the J gene end by 2 bases; junction bases not matched to a gene: 4.

The chain couples TRBV11-2 to TRBJ1-2; D unclear. There are 15 residues in the CDR3. Germline V gene data show CDR1 as SGHAT and CDR2 as FQNNGV. Trimming took off 5 bases at V and 1 base at J, with 14 bases between the two ends. The CDR3 protein is CASSPAGTGNYGYTF. As DNA, the CDR3 is TGTGCCAGCAGCCCCGCGGGAACCGGTAACTATGGCTACACCTTC.

The rearrangement links TRBV10-3 to TRBJ2-2, with TRBD2 identical over 8 bases. This CDR3 comprises 14 residues. V gave up 11 bases and J gave up 3 bases; unmatched junction bases: 8. Germline values: CDR1 ENHRY, CDR2 SYGVKD. For the CDR3, the DNA is TGTGCCTCCCGACTAGCGTTCGACACCGGGGAGCTGTTTTTT. Protein product: CASRLAFDTGELFF.

The J gene is TRBJ2-7, the V gene TRBV10-3; 7 bases agree with TRBD1. Germline V gene lookup returns CDR1 ENHRY and CDR2 SYGVKD. V lost 0 bases to trimming and J lost 3 bases; unmatched junction nucleotides: 11. CDR3 length: 17 amino acids. The CDR3 loop reads CAISESYLDRDNYEQYF. DNA for the CDR3: TGTGCCATCAGTGAGTCTTACCTCGACAGGGACAACTACGAGCAGTACTTC.

The chain links TRBV9 to TRBJ1-2; 8 bases map to TRBD1. V dropped 4 bases and J dropped 2; count of bases not matched to a gene: 7. This CDR3 comprises 15 residues. The germline gives CDR1 SGDLS, CDR2 YYNGEE. The CDR3 nucleotides read TGTGCCAGCAGCCTTCAGGGGGCTCGGAACTATGGCTACACCTTC. It is translated as CASSLQGARNYGYTF.

This clone has more than one count but fewer than ten. The V and J genes are TRBV2 and TRBJ1-5, with a weak D call TRBD1 (5 bases). Per germline, CDR1 SNHLY and CDR2 FYNNEI. The CDR3 extends over 14 amino acids. Trimming took 4 bases from V and 3 from J, leaving 10 bases between them. The CDR3, as DNA: TGTGCCAGCAGTGGGCGACAGAACAATCAGCCCCAGCATTTT. Its protein is CASSGRQNNQPQHF.

This chain links TRBV3-1 (or the pseudogene TRBV3-2) with TRBJ2-3; 7 nucleotides line up with TRBD2. Trimming at V came to 4 bases and at J to 0 bases, leaving 4 bases not matched to a gene. This CDR3 contains 15 residues. Germline lookup yields CDR1 LGHDT and CDR2 YNNKEL (reference sequence). CDR3 DNA sequence: TGTGCCAGCAGCCGGGGACTAACTAGCACAGATACGCAGTATTTT. Amino acids: CASSRGLTSTDTQYF.

The chain has TRBV4-1 and TRBJ2-7, with 7 nucleotides matching TRBD1. Germline CDR1 reads MGHRA; CDR2 reads YSYEKL. The junction had 4 bases not matched to a gene; V was cut back by 0 bases and J by 5 bases. The CDR3 consists of 14 residues. CDR3 sequence: CASSQEEGAHEQYF. DNA of the CDR3: TGCGCCAGCAGCCAAGAAGAGGGGGCACACGAGCAGTACTTC.

This chain joins TRBV4-3 and TRBJ1-1, with D possibly TRBD1 on 6 matching bases. Germline loops: CDR1 LGHNA, CDR2 YSLEER. The germline V and J ends were trimmed by 5 bases and 1 base, with 14 bases remaining between them. The CDR3 has 15 residues. The CDR3 is CASSSRGTSNTEAFF. The CDR3 nucleotides are TGCGCCAGCAGCTCTAGGGGGACATCGAACACTGAAGCTTTCTTT.

The chain links TRBV6-6 to TRBJ1-2; 9 positions agree with TRBD1. Germline CDR1 and CDR2: MNHNY and SVGAGI (reference sequence). This CDR3 has 14 residues. V lost 4 bases and J lost 3; bases outside the gene matches: 3. CDR3 residues: CASSLGQGDYGYTF. CDR3 bases: TGTGCCAGCAGTTTGGGACAGGGTGACTATGGCTACACCTTC.

The gene calls are TRBV6-2 or TRBV6-3 and TRBJ2-3; D is perhaps TRBD2 (6 bases). V lost 4 bases and J lost 2, with 16 bases in between. The CDR3 sequence is 16 residues long. Germline CDR1 and CDR2: MNHEY and SVGEGT. The CDR3 loop reads CASSLGLHPDTDTQYF. The CDR3 coding sequence is TGTGCCAGCAGTTTGGGACTTCACCCGGACACAGATACGCAGTATTTT.

The table lists this clone with a count of one. This sequence joins TRBV18 and TRBJ2-6; D remains ambiguous. Germline V gives CDR1 KGHSH, CDR2 LQKENI. The V end was cut by 2 bases, the J end by 1 base, with 6 bases between. The CDR3 consists of 15 residues. The CDR3 DNA reads TGTGCCAGCTCACCATCCGGGTCTGGGGCCAACGTCCTGACTTTC. This translates into CASSPSGSGANVLTF.

V gene TRBV18 combines with J gene TRBJ2-1, with TRBD2 identical over 12 bases. Germline V lookup: CDR1 KGHSH, CDR2 LQKENI. V lost 3 bases to trimming and J lost 9 bases; unmatched junction nucleotides: 6. This CDR3 contains 15 residues. CDR3 amino acids: CASSPLAGGQGEQFF. CDR3 DNA sequence: TGTGCCAGCTCACCTCTAGCGGGAGGGCAGGGTGAGCAGTTCTTC.

This chain joins TRBV4-3 and TRBJ2-3; D possibly corresponds to TRBD2 (6 bases). Germline V gene sequence: CDR1 LGHNA, CDR2 YSLEER. V was shortened by 0 bases and J by 0 bases, with 13 bases between the two germline ends. The CDR3 runs to 17 residues. CDR3: CASSQDVMRGSTDTQYF. In DNA form, the CDR3 reads TGCGCCAGCAGCCAAGACGTGATGCGGGGTAGCACAGATACGCAGTATTTT.

The chain carries TRBV10-1 and TRBJ1-2; no firm D call. The germline gives CDR1 WNHNN, CDR2 SYGVQD (reference sequence). The ends were cut back, 6 bases at V and 2 bases at J, with 10 bases in the middle. This CDR3 is built from 13 residues. This CDR3 reads CASSPGFNYGYTF. The DNA of the CDR3 is TGCGCCAGCAGCCCGGGGTTCAACTATGGCTACACCTTC.

V and J are TRBV19 and TRBJ2-6, with D possibly TRBD2 on 5 matching bases. CDR3 length equals 16 residues. V was trimmed by 4 bases and J by 3 bases, leaving 13 bases between them. Germline V gene lookup returns CDR1 LNHDA and CDR2 SQIVND (reference sequence). The chain's CDR3 is CASSRGLGLGANVLTF. The CDR3 nucleotides read TGTGCCAGTAGTAGAGGGTTAGGCCTTGGGGCCAACGTCCTGACTTTC.

The chain couples TRBV5-4 to TRBJ1-1, with 7 bases fitting TRBD1. This CDR3 contains 14 residues. Germline trimming cut 6 bases from V and 3 bases from J; bases unmatched to any gene: 8. Germline CDR1 SGHNT, CDR2 YYREEE (reference sequence). The CDR3: CASTKGGYDTEAFF. CDR3 nucleotides: TGTGCCAGCACCAAAGGGGGCTATGACACTGAAGCTTTCTTT.